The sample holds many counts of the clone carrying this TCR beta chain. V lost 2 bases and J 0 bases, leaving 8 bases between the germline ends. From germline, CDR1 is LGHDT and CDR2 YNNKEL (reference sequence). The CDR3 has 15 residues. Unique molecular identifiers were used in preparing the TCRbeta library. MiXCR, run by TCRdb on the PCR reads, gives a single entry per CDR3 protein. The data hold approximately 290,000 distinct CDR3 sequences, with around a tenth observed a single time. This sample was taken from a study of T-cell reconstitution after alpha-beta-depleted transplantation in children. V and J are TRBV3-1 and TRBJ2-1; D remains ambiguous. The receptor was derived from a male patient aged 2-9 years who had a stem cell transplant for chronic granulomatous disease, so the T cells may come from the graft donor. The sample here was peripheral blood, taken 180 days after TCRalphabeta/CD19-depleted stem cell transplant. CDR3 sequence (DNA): TGTGCCAGCAGCCAATACGGCAACTCCTACAATGAGCAGTTCTTC. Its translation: CASSQYGNSYNEQFF.